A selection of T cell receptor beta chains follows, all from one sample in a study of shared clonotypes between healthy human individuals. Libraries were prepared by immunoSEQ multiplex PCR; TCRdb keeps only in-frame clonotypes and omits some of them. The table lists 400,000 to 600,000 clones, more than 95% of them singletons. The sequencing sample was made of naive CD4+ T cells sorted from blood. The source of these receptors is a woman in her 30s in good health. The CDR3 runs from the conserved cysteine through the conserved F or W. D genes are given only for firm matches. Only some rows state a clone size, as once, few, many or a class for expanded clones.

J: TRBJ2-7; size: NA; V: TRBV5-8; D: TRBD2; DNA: TGTGCCAGCAGCCCCTTAGCGGGAGGGATCGAGCAGTACTTC; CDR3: CASSPLAGGIEQYF
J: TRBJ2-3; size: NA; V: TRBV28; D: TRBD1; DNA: TGTGCCAGCAGTCCCCGGACAGGGGGCCCAGATACGCAGTATTTT; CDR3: CASSPRTGGPDTQYF
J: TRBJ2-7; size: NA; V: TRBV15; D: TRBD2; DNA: TGTGCCACCAGCTTGGGGGGAGGGCCCCACGAGCAGTACTTC; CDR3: CATSLGGGPHEQYF
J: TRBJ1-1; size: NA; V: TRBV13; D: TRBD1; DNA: TGTGCCAGCAGCCTAATGGGGACAGCCCTGAACACTGAAGCTTTCTTT; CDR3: CASSLMGTALNTEAFF
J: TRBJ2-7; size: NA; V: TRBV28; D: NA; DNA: TGTGCCAGCGCGGGACAGCCTATATACGAGCAGTACTTC; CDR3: CASAGQPIYEQYF
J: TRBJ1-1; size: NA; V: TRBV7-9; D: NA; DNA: TGTGCCAGCAGCTTAGGTGGGGGCGCGATCGACACTGAAGCTTTCTTT; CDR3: CASSLGGGAIDTEAFF
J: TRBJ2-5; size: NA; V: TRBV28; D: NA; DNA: TGTGCCAGCAGTTTAGTTTGGCAGCAAGAGACCCAGTACTTC; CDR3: CASSLVWQQETQYF
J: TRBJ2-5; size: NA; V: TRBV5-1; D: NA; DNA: TGCGCCAGCAGCCCGCAAGCTTGGGGGAAAGAGACCCAGTACTTC; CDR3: CASSPQAWGKETQYF
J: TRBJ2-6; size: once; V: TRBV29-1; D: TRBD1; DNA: TGCAGCGCCTATTCGGACAGGGGCCAATCGTCTGGGGCCAACGTCCTGACTTTC; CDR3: CSAYSDRGQSSGANVLTF
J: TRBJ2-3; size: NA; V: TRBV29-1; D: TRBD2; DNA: TGCAGCGTTGCTAGCGGGAGGGCGGCAGATACGCAGTATTTT; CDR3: CSVASGRAADTQYF
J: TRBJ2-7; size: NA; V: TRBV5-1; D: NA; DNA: TGCGCCAGCAGCTTAAGCGGCCCCTCCTACGAGCAGTACTTC; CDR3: CASSLSGPSYEQYF
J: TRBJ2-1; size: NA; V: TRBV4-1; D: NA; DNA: TGCGCCAGCAGCCAAGGTGGAACAGAGACCTACAATGAGCAGTTCTTC; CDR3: CASSQGGTETYNEQFF
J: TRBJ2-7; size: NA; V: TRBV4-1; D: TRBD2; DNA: TGCGCCAGCAGCCCTTGGGGCGGGAGTATCGCCTACGAGCAGTACTTC; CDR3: CASSPWGGSIAYEQYF
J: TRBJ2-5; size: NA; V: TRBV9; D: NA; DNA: TGTGCCAGCAGCGGAGGGAGGCAAGAGACCCAGTACTTC; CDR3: CASSGGRQETQYF
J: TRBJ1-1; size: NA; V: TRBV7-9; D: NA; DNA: TGTGCCAGCCGTAACAACAGGAGAAGCAACACTGAAGCTTTCTTT; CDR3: CASRNNRRSNTEAFF
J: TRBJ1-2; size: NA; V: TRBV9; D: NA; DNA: TGTGCCAGCAGCCCAAGTCCCCCCAACTATGGCTACACCTTC; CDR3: CASSPSPPNYGYTF
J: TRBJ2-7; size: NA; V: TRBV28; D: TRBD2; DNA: TGTGCCAGCAGTTTTGTGGCGGGAGGTCGGTACGAGCAGTACTTC; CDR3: CASSFVAGGRYEQYF
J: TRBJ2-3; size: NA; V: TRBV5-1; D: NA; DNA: TGCGCCAGCAGTTCGGCTGGTCGGATCACAGATACGCAGTATTTT; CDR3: CASSSAGRITDTQYF
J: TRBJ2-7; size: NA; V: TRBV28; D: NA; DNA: TGTGCCAGCAGTTCCCCAGGCTACTACGAGCAGTACTTC; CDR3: CASSSPGYYEQYF
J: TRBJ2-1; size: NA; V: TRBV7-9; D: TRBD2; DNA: TGTGCCAGCAGCTGGACTAGCGGCTACAATGAGCAGTTCTTC; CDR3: CASSWTSGYNEQFF
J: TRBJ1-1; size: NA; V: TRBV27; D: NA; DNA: TGTGCCAGCAGTTTAGCAGGGCCGAGCACTGAAGCTTTCTTT; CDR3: CASSLAGPSTEAFF
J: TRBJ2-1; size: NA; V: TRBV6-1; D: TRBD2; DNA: TGTGCCAGCAGTGAAACTAGCGGGAGGGGCAATGAGCAGTTCTTC; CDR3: CASSETSGRGNEQFF
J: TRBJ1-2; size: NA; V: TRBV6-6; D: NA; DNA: TGTGCCAGCAGTACGCGGTCAAACTATGGCTACACCTTC; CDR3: CASSTRSNYGYTF
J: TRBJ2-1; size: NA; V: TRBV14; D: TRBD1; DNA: TGTGCCAGCAGCCAAAATCAATACAGGGGGCCCTACAATGAGCAGTTCTTC; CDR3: CASSQNQYRGPYNEQFF
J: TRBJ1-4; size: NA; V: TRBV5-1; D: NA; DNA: TGCGCCAGCAGCGTTGGCTGGGCCAATGAAAAACTGTTTTTT; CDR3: CASSVGWANEKLFF
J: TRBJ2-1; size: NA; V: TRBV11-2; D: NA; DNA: TGTGCCAGCAGCTTAGTGGGCTACAATGAGCAGTTCTTC; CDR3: CASSLVGYNEQFF
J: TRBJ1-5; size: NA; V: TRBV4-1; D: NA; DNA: TGCGCCAGCAGCCCCCTGGGTCTTCGAGATCAGCCCCAGCATTTT; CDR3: CASSPLGLRDQPQHF
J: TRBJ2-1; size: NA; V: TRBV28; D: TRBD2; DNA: TGTGCCAGCAGTTTCCTAGGCTCTAGCGGGGTACAGTTCTTC; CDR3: CASSFLGSSGVQFF
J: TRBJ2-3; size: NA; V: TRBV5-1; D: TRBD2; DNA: TGCGCCAGCAGCCCCGCGGGACTAGGGTCGGGTACAGATACGCAGTATTTT; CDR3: CASSPAGLGSGTDTQYF
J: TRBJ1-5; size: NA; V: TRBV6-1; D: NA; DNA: TGTGCCAGCAGTGAAGGTCAGATTTTACTACGAGGACCCCAGCATTTT; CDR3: CASSEGQILLRGPQHF
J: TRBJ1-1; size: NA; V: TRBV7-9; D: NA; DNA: TGTGCCAGCATCCAATTAGGGCCCTCAAAAGCTTTCTTT; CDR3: CASIQLGPSKAFF
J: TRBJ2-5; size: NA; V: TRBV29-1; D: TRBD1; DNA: TGCAGCGTTGATGGGACAGGGGCCCAAGAGACCCAGTACTTC; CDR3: CSVDGTGAQETQYF
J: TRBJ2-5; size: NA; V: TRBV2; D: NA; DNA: TGTGCCAGCAGCCTACAAGAGACCCAGTACTTC; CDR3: CASSLQETQYF
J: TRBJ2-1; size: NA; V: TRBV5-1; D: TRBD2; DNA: TGCGCCAGCAGCACCCCAGCCGGACTAGCGGGCGAATCCTACAATGAGCAGTTCTTC; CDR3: CASSTPAGLAGESYNEQFF
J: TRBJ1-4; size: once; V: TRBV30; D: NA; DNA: TGTGCCTGGAGTGTACCGCAGGGTTGGGGGATTAATGAAAAACTGTTTTTT; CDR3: CAWSVPQGWGINEKLFF
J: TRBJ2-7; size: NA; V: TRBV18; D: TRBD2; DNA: TGTGCCAGCTCACCGGGACTAGCGGGAGATAAGGAGCAGTACTTC; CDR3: CASSPGLAGDKEQYF
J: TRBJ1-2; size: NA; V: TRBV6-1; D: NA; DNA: TGTGCCAGCAGTGATCAGATCGAAAACTATGGCTACACCTTC; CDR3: CASSDQIENYGYTF
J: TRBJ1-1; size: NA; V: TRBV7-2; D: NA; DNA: TGTGCCAGCAGCTTAGTCCCGAGTAGGGGTAGGACTGAAGCTTTCTTT; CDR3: CASSLVPSRGRTEAFF
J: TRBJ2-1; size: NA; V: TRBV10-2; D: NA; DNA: TGCGCCAGCAGTCAGAGCGGAAGCTTAACAACGAGCTCCTACAATGAGCAGTTCTTC; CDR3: CASSQSGSLTTSSYNEQFF
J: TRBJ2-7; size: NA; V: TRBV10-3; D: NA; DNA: TGTGCCATCAGTGAGGGTAGCGGAGCCCCGCTTGGTTACGAGCAGTACTTC; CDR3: CAISEGSGAPLGYEQYF
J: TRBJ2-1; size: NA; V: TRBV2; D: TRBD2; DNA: TGTGCCAGCAGTAAAAATAGCGGGAGGGCCAATGAGCAGTTCTTC; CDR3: CASSKNSGRANEQFF
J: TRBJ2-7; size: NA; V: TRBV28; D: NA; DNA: TGTGCCAGCAGTTTATACGGCGGGCTAGGGCGGTACGAGCAGTACTTC; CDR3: CASSLYGGLGRYEQYF
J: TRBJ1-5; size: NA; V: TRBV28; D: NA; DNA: TGTGCCAGCAGGTCCGGGACCTATAGCAATCAGCCCCAGCATTTT; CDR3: CASRSGTYSNQPQHF